Detailed here is one T cell receptor (beta chain). No antigen is known for it. Qualities for individual bases were not recorded, and no much larger clone is one base off. PBMCs were isolated by Ficoll-Paque density gradient centrifugation. The CDR3 measures 13 amino acids from cysteine to phenylalanine. Solely the CDR3 DNA is kept, with 39 bases framed from the first base. V loses 2 bases, J loses 5 bases, and the germline ends lie 9 bases apart. Looking up the germline V gene yields CDR1 ENHRY and CDR2 SYGVKD. This record belongs to a study of T-cell memory formation after mild COVID-19 (dated by TCRdb to about 2021). Background on the whole study: Most TCR sequence clusters were specific to one of the two donors. In two donors, T-cell clones that expanded and contracted after mild COVID-19 were followed by sequencing TCRalpha and TCRbeta repertoires longitudinally. Two young, previously healthy adult volunteers, one female and one male, were included in the cohort. Broad study findings and their caveats: The second-wave clones that peaked on day 37 were not confirmed to be SARS-CoV-2 specific. Contracting CD4+ clones appeared mostly in the CM and EM memory subsets, whereas CD8+ clones were enriched in EMRA. From day 15 to 85, contracting clones showed balanced CD4/CD8 phenotypes, whereas a second wave of clones that expanded from day 15 to 37 leaned towards CD4+. Some responding clones were detected in pre-infection memory, suggesting pre-existing cross-reactive memory T cells joined the SARS-CoV-2 response. The study included only a couple of mild cases, and larger cohorts that include severe cases with pre-infection samples were judged to be necessary.

TCRdb records Illumina NovaSeq 6000 as the sequencer. TCRalpha and TCRbeta cDNA libraries were built by 5'RACE with constant-segment primers, adding sample barcodes and unique molecular identifiers. Trizol reagent was used to extract RNA from every sample. The libraries were amplified in two PCR steps, and the second step added a second sample barcode and Illumina TruSeq adapters. Sequencing of libraries was performed on an Illumina NovaSeq with 2 x 150 bp paired-end reads. The authors' pipeline ran thus. With migec v1.2.7, reads were demultiplexed and then collapsed into UMI-guided consensus sequences. Using mixcr v2.1.11, UMI consensuses were aligned to TRA and TRB V and J templates and then assembled into clonotypes. Clonotypes were classified as expanded or contracted when called significant by both edgeR and NoisET, with noise models trained on biological replicates. For edgeR calls, the cutoffs were a false discovery rate-adjusted p below 0.01 and a log2 fold-change threshold of 1. As an exploratory analysis of dynamics, max-normalized trajectories of the 1000 most abundant clonotypes were examined with PCA combined with hierarchical clustering. Each responding clone was given a CD4 or CD8 phenotype based on the CD4+ and CD8+ repertoires, which had been sequenced separately. Using fastp at Q25 and MiXCR, TCRdb reprocessed the public reads and kept productive beta chains. Each record represents a unique CDR3 protein, reported with the most common genes and DNA among its rows. TCRdb, rather than the study authors, made the V and J calls. In all, the sample holds hundreds of thousands of distinct CDR3 sequences, and about 23% of those were seen once. Around 12% of the sample belongs to the ten largest clones.

The source is an adult woman who had mild COVID-19 (a few samples of this study predate the infection). The sample titles of this study are shuffled in the database, so cell type and time point are left out; the donor was told from shared clones. The sequenced sample consisted of PBMCs or a T cell subset sorted from them (not recorded which). This chain is built from TRBV10-3 and TRBJ2-5; TRBD1 is a possible D gene, resting on 5 matching bases. The CDR3: CAISEQGRETQYF. The nucleotides are TGTGCCATCAGTGAGCAGGGTCGGGAGACCCAGTACTTC.